These 27 T cell receptor beta chains came from one sample sequenced in a study of blood T cell repertoires in COVID-19. Clones were sequenced by immunoSEQ multiplex PCR, and TCRdb holds only the in-frame ones, with some missing. The profile shows tens of thousands of clones, about 88% of them singletons. Material: peripheral blood. The receptors shown here come from a woman aged 50 to 65 with active or convalescent COVID-19.

The V call is TRBV4-2, the J call TRBJ1-2; D call uncertain. The V end was cut by 0 bases, the J end by 2 bases, with 10 bases between. Per the germline V gene, CDR1 is LGHNA and CDR2 is YNFKEQ. The CDR3 length is 15 residues. For the CDR3, the DNA is TGTGCCAGCAGCCAAGAGGGCCCTTGGAACTATGGCTACACCTTC. It encodes CASSQEGPWNYGYTF.

The chain has TRBV4-2 and TRBJ2-2, with 12 bases fitting TRBD2. This CDR3 comprises 18 residues. Unmatched junction bases numbered 10, after V lost 5 bases and J lost 3 bases. Germline V lookup: CDR1 LGHNA, CDR2 YNFKEQ. The DNA for the CDR3 is TGTGCCAGCAGCTCGACTAGCGGGAGACTCAAGGACACCGGGGAGCTGTTTTTT. This encodes CASSSTSGRLKDTGELFF.

The rearrangement uses TRBV29-1 and TRBJ1-4; 7 nucleotides agree with TRBD1. The CDR3 is 15 residues long. Germline trimming cut 1 base from V and 0 bases from J; bases unmatched to any gene: 2. Looked up from germline, CDR1 is SQVTM and CDR2 is ANQGSEA. The CDR3 loop is CSVEGDSATNEKLFF. CDR3 bases: TGCAGCGTTGAAGGGGACAGTGCAACTAATGAAAAACTGTTTTTT.

J is TRBJ1-5 and V is TRBV18; tentative D call: TRBD1 (5 bases). This CDR3 contains 14 residues. Germline V CDR1 and CDR2: KGHSH, LQKENI. The germline V and J ends were trimmed by 3 bases and 7 bases, with 13 bases remaining between them. CDR3 sequence (DNA): TGTGCCAGCTCACCGGTAACAGGAAACCAGCCCCAGCATTTT. This encodes CASSPVTGNQPQHF.

CDR3 sequence: CASMGLDSWWNEKLFF. CDR3 nucleotide sequence: TGCGCCAGCATGGGGTTAGACAGCTGGTGGAATGAAAAACTGTTTTTT. This rearrangement joins TRBV10-2 to TRBJ1-4, with TRBD1 as a possible D gene (5 bases). The CDR3 is 16 residues long. Deletions cut 7 bases from V and 5 bases from J, with 20 bases between. Per the germline V gene, CDR1 is WSHSY and CDR2 is SAAADI.

The J gene is TRBJ1-1, the V gene TRBV5-1, with TRBD1 matching over 9 bases. Unmatched junction bases numbered 4, after V lost 3 bases and J lost 1 base. This CDR3 has 15 residues. CDR1 and CDR2 (germline): SGHRS, YFSETQ. The CDR3 coding sequence is TGCGCCAGCAGCTCAACAGGGGGCCCGAACACTGAAGCTTTCTTT. It specifies CASSSTGGPNTEAFF.

The chain is built from TRBV7-6 and TRBJ2-1, with TRBD2 matching over 16 bases. The V and J ends lost 2 bases and 6 bases, in that order; junction bases with no gene match: 13. The V gene's germline CDR1 is SGHVS and CDR2 FNYEAQ. The CDR3 runs 20 residues. CDR3 DNA: TGTGCCAGCAGCTTAAGTCCCGGGACTAGCGGGAGGGCTGGCGGCAATGAGCAGTTCTTC. Translating it yields CASSLSPGTSGRAGGNEQFF.

The V and J genes are TRBV24-1 and TRBJ2-1, with D maybe TRBD1 (6 bases). Germline-derived CDR1 and CDR2 are KGHDR and SFDVKD. The CDR3 length is 14 residues. The germline V and J ends were trimmed by 9 bases and 5 bases, with 16 bases remaining between them. The CDR3 DNA reads TGTGCCACCTCCCTCGGCAGGGGTCACAATGAGCAGTTCTTC. It is translated as CATSLGRGHNEQFF.

The chain is built from TRBV7-2 and TRBJ1-3; perhaps TRBD1 as D (5 bases). V was cut by 1 base and J by 7 bases, with 14 bases left in between. The germline V gene encodes CDR1 SGHTA and CDR2 FQGNSA. The CDR3 totals 15 residues. The CDR3 loop reads CASSLDGAGRNTIYF. In DNA form, the CDR3 reads TGTGCCAGCAGCTTAGATGGGGCAGGGAGGAACACCATATATTTT. Looking up the rest from reference TRBV7-2 and TRBJ1-3 gives the full variable domain: GAGVSQSPSNKVTEKGKDVELRCDPISGHTALYWYRQSLGQGLEFLIYFQGNSAPDKSGLPSDRFSAERTGGSVSTLTIQRTQQEDSAVYLCASSLDGAGRNTIYFGEGSWLTVV.

The J gene is TRBJ2-7, the V gene TRBV10-2; 11 bases are shared with TRBD2. Germline V gene lookup returns CDR1 WSHSY and CDR2 SAAADI. The CDR3 runs to 16 residues. V shed 0 bases and J 7 bases; nucleotides not matched to a gene: 8. The CDR3 DNA is TGCGCCAGCAGTGAGTCGAGGCTAGCGGGAGGCGCGGAGCAGTACTTC. It codes for CASSESRLAGGAEQYF.

This clone was seen only once. The chain joins TRBV12-5 to TRBJ2-1, with 10 bases that match TRBD2. V shed 2 bases, J shed 2 bases, and the junction held 6 bases outside the gene matches. The germline V gene encodes CDR1 LGHNT and CDR2 FRNRAP. The CDR3 has 17 amino acids. Here the CDR3 reads CASGLNLAGAPYNEQFF. The CDR3, as DNA: TGTGCTAGTGGTTTGAATCTAGCGGGAGCCCCCTACAATGAGCAGTTCTTC.

The chain uses TRBV9 and TRBJ2-1, with D hard to call. V was clipped by 1 base and J by 2 bases, with 13 bases between them. Germline V gene sequence: CDR1 SGDLS, CDR2 YYNGEE. CDR3 length equals 16 residues. The CDR3 DNA reads TGTGCCAGCAGCGTATATTTTGGTGGAGCCTACAATGAGCAGTTCTTC. It codes for CASSVYFGGAYNEQFF.

V is TRBV5-1 and J is TRBJ1-1, with 9 bases fitting TRBD1. V was clipped by 4 bases and J by 1 base; unmatched bases: 5. Germline CDR1 and CDR2: SGHRS and YFSETQ. The CDR3 covers 15 residues. The CDR3 DNA sequence: TGCGCCAGCAGCACATGGACAGGGGCGAACACTGAAGCTTTCTTT. It yields the protein CASSTWTGANTEAFF. The whole variable domain, filled in from reference TRBV5-1 and TRBJ1-1, reads KAGVTQTPRYLIKTRGQQVTLSCSPISGHRSVSWYQQTPGQGLQFLFEYFSETQRNKGNFPGRFSGRQFSNSRSEMNVSTLELGDSALYLCASSTWTGANTEAFFGQGTRLTVV.

V gene TRBV5-5 combines with J gene TRBJ2-2; tentatively, D is TRBD2 (6 bases). V gave up 5 bases and J gave up 2 bases, with 10 bases separating them. CDR1 and CDR2 (germline): SGHKS, YYEKEE (reference sequence). This CDR3 contains 14 residues. CDR3: CASRRGSNTGELFF. The CDR3 DNA follows: TGTGCCAGCAGGCGGGGCAGCAACACCGGGGAGCTGTTTTTT.

The rearrangement joins TRBV19 to TRBJ1-1; possibly TRBD1 for D (6 bases). The ends were cut back, 6 bases at V and 5 bases at J, with 16 bases in the middle. The CDR3 covers 14 residues. The germline V gene has CDR1 LNHDA and CDR2 SQIVND (reference sequence). CDR3 bases: TGTGCCAGTAGCGCGACGCAGGGGATTACTGAAGCTTTCTTT. Translated, it gives CASSATQGITEAFF.

The rearrangement uses TRBV6-1 and TRBJ2-1; 7 bases map to TRBD2. The CDR3 is made up of 15 amino acids. V shed 3 bases and J 4 bases; nucleotides not matched to a gene: 6. Looked up from germline, CDR1 is MNHNS and CDR2 is SASEGT. The CDR3 sequence: CASSEGGSPYNEQFF. In DNA form, the CDR3 reads TGTGCCAGCAGTGAGGGCGGGAGTCCGTACAATGAGCAGTTCTTC.

The V gene is TRBV5-1, the J gene TRBJ1-1; 8 bases are shared with TRBD1. Germline V gives CDR1 SGHRS, CDR2 YFSETQ. V was pared by 4 bases and J by 0 bases, with 2 bases of the junction left unmatched. The CDR3 contains 14 residues. CDR3 bases: TGCGCCAGCAGCCCGACAGGGGTGAACACTGAAGCTTTCTTT. It yields the protein CASSPTGVNTEAFF.

The chain recombines TRBV19 with TRBJ2-5, with 9 bases aligning to TRBD1. The V gene's germline CDR1 is LNHDA and CDR2 SQIVND (reference sequence). The length of the CDR3 is 14 residues. Unmatched junction bases numbered 9, after V lost 8 bases and J lost 5 bases. CDR3 loop: CASSRGQGWETQYF. CDR3 bases: TGTGCCAGTTCCCGGGGACAGGGCTGGGAGACCCAGTACTTC.

This chain uses TRBV28 with TRBJ1-1; D not certain. Germline CDR1 is MDHEN and CDR2 is SYDVKM. The CDR3 totals 12 residues. Trimming removed 4 bases from V and 1 base from J, with 4 bases in between. CDR3 sequence (DNA): TGTGCCAGCAGTTCAGGGAACACTGAAGCTTTCTTT. It specifies CASSSGNTEAFF.

J is TRBJ1-6 and V is TRBV28; 8 nucleotides agree with TRBD1. The CDR3 has 13 amino acids. V shed 4 bases, J shed 9 bases, and the junction held 2 bases outside the gene matches. The germline CDR1 and CDR2 sequences are MDHEN and SYDVKM. The CDR3 DNA reads TGTGCCAGCAGTTGGGACAGGCGTTCACCCCTCCACTTT. Translated, it gives CASSWDRRSPLHF.

The chain employs TRBV7-9 and TRBJ2-7; a weak D match, TRBD1 (6 bases). The CDR3 contains 11 residues. Germline V gene lookup returns CDR1 SEHNR and CDR2 FQNEAQ (reference sequence). V was pared by 4 bases and J by 11 bases, with 12 bases between. DNA of the CDR3: TGTGCCAGCAGCTCCGACAGGACGGAGTACTTC. Translation: CASSSDRTEYF.

The CDR3 loop reads CASSTLAGEGKSTSYEQYF. The CDR3 coding sequence is TGTGCCAGTAGTACACTAGCGGGAGAGGGGAAATCTACTTCTTACGAGCAGTACTTC. The chain has TRBV19 and TRBJ2-7; TRBD2 matches 11 bases. Germline CDR1 is LNHDA and CDR2 is SQIVND (reference sequence). This CDR3 has 19 residues. V lost 4 bases, J lost 4 bases, and 18 bases stayed unmatched.

The rearrangement uses TRBV5-4 and TRBJ1-3; 7 positions match TRBD1. V dropped 1 base and J dropped 0; count of bases not matched to a gene: 4. This CDR3 is 16 amino acids long. Germline V gene lookup returns CDR1 SGHNT and CDR2 YYREEE (reference sequence). CDR3 coding DNA: TGTGCCAGCAGCTTGTACAGGGGATCCTCTGGAAACACCATATATTTT. Translation: CASSLYRGSSGNTIYF.

This rearrangement joins TRBV30 to TRBJ2-7; tentative D call: TRBD2 (6 bases). CDR3 length: 14 amino acids. The germline gives CDR1 GTSNPN, CDR2 SVGIG (reference sequence). The germline V and J ends were trimmed by 3 bases and 2 bases, with 14 bases remaining between them. The CDR3 DNA follows: TGTGCCTGGAGCCGCGGAGGGAGCGCCTACGAGCAGTACTTC. Amino acid sequence: CAWSRGGSAYEQYF. The full variable domain, completed using reference TRBV30 and TRBJ2-7, is SQTIHQWPATLVQPVGSPLSLECTVEGTSNPNLYWYRQAAGRGLQLLFYSVGIGQISSEVPQNLSASRPQDRQFILSSKKLLLSDSGFYLCAWSRGGSAYEQYFGPGTRLTVT.

The chain links TRBV7-8 to TRBJ1-5; D might be TRBD1 (6 bases). The V gene lost 2 bases and the J gene lost 2 bases, with 10 bases spanning the gap. The CDR3 consists of 15 residues. Germline-derived CDR1 and CDR2 are SGHVS and FQNEAQ. This chain's CDR3 is CASSLSGGGNQPQHF. The DNA for the CDR3 is TGTGCCAGCAGCTTATCGGGGGGCGGCAATCAGCCCCAGCATTTT.

This clone was seen only a few times. CDR3 DNA sequence: TGCGCCAGCAGCTTGGTCGGCGGGAATCGATACAATGAGCAGTTCTTC. Protein: CASSLVGGNRYNEQFF. This rearrangement joins TRBV5-1 to TRBJ2-1; TRBD2 is a possible D gene (6 bases). CDR1 is SGHRS and CDR2 is YFSETQ in the germline V gene. The CDR3 contains 16 residues. V lost 0 bases and J lost 4, with 14 bases in between.

The CDR3 protein is CASRDREETGELFF. As DNA, the CDR3 is TGTGCCAGCAGGGACAGGGAGGAGACCGGGGAGCTGTTTTTT. The V gene is TRBV2, the J gene TRBJ2-2; 8 bases map to TRBD1. The V and J ends lost 6 bases and 5 bases, in that order; junction bases with no gene match: 5. The CDR3 has 14 amino acids. Germline V gene sequence: CDR1 SNHLY, CDR2 FYNNEI. Using reference TRBV2 and TRBJ2-2 for the parts outside the CDR3, the full variable domain is EPEVTQTPSHQVTQMGQEVILRCVPISNHLYFYWYRQILGQKVEFLVSFYNNEISEKSEIFDDQFSVERPDGSNFTLKIRSTKLEDSAMYFCASRDREETGELFFGEGSRLTVL.